A selection of T cell receptor beta chains follows, all from one sample in a study of cytomegalovirus exposure and HLA in healthy donors. Sequenced by immunoSEQ multiplex PCR; TCRdb stores in-frame clones only, minus some. Of roughly 120,000 clones in the sample, around two thirds were seen once. The sample consisted of PBMCs. These receptors originate from a middle-aged woman in good health and CMV-seropositive. Each CDR3 is given with its conserved first and last residue. Each record gives: V gene, CDR3 length, D gene, clone size, J gene, CDR3 protein, CDR3 DNA. D genes are given only for firm matches. Clone size appears in some rows only: once, few, many, or a class for an expanded clone.

TRBV6-5	15	-	-	TRBJ2-7	CASSYAAVSSYEQYF	TGTGCCAGCAGTTACGCGGCGGTGAGCTCCTACGAGCAGTACTTC
TRBV7-3	15	-	-	TRBJ2-7	CASSSLPGGFSEQYF	TGTGCCAGCAGCTCTCTCCCTGGCGGGTTCTCCGAGCAGTACTTC
TRBV5-1	16	TRBD1	-	TRBJ2-2	CASSVGQGARTGELFF	TGCGCCAGCAGCGTGGGACAGGGGGCACGGACCGGGGAGCTGTTTTTT
TRBV10-1	16	-	once	TRBJ2-3	CASSVRFAGSTDTQYF	TGCGCCAGCAGTGTTCGATTTGCCGGGAGCACAGATACGCAGTATTTT
TRBV19	13	-	-	TRBJ1-1	CASTEGSNTEAFF	TGTGCCAGTACGGAGGGTTCGAACACTGAAGCTTTCTTT
TRBV15	16	-	-	TRBJ2-5	CATSSQRQPGGETQYF	TGTGCCACCAGCTCCCAACGACAGCCAGGCGGAGAGACCCAGTACTTC
TRBV5-6	13	-	-	TRBJ2-7	CASSLQRVYEQYF	TGTGCCAGCAGCTTGCAGCGAGTCTACGAGCAGTACTTC
TRBV6-4	15	-	-	TRBJ1-1	CASSDVPGGNTEAFF	TGTGCCAGCAGTGACGTTCCGGGTGGGAACACTGAAGCTTTCTTT
TRBV4-1	15	TRBD1	few	TRBJ1-5	CASSRTQGNNQPQHF	TGCGCCAGCAGCCGTACACAGGGGAACAATCAGCCCCAGCATTTT
TRBV5-6	17	TRBD1	-	TRBJ1-3	CASSSSGTGFPGNTIYF	TGTGCCAGCAGCTCATCCGGGACAGGGTTCCCTGGAAACACCATATATTTT
TRBV28	13	-	-	TRBJ1-5	CASSLPANQPQHF	TGTGCCAGCAGTTTACCAGCGAATCAGCCCCAGCATTTT
TRBV2	16	-	-	TRBJ2-1	CASSTRDFSFYHEQFF	TGTGCCAGCAGTACCCGGGACTTCTCTTTCTACCATGAGCAGTTCTTC
TRBV11-2	15	-	-	TRBJ2-7	CASSRSPSGSYEQYF	TGTGCCAGCAGCCGATCACCTAGTGGCTCCTACGAGCAGTACTTC
TRBV5-6	15	-	-	TRBJ2-1	CASRDHTREYNEQFF	TGTGCCAGCAGGGACCACACACGGGAGTACAATGAGCAGTTCTTC
TRBV7-9	14	-	-	TRBJ2-7	CASSLDGLAYEQYF	TGTGCCAGCAGCTTAGATGGGCTAGCGTACGAGCAGTACTTC
TRBV7-8	16	-	once	TRBJ2-1	CASSEPGATAYNEQFF	TGTGCCAGCAGCGAGCCGGGAGCCACCGCCTACAATGAGCAGTTCTTC
TRBV25-1	16	TRBD2	few	TRBJ2-5	CASSEGGLAGRETQYF	TGTGCCAGCAGTGAGGGGGGACTAGCGGGACGGGAGACCCAGTACTTC
TRBV7-2	16	-	-	TRBJ2-7	CASTESGVSLSYEQYF	TGTGCCAGCACGGAATCGGGTGTCTCGCTCTCCTACGAGCAGTACTTC
TRBV11-2	16	TRBD1	-	TRBJ2-5	CASSLEAAGGDETQYF	TGTGCCAGCAGCTTAGAGGCGGCAGGGGGTGATGAGACCCAGTACTTC
TRBV6-5	15	TRBD1	few	TRBJ1-2	CASSNRDRGNYGYTF	TGTGCCAGCAGTAACCGGGACAGGGGGAACTATGGCTACACCTTC
TRBV5-4	17	-	-	TRBJ2-2	CASSLEVGAPNTGELFF	TGTGCCAGCAGCTTGGAAGTGGGGGCACCGAACACCGGGGAGCTGTTTTTT
TRBV7-3	15	-	once	TRBJ2-3	CASSTEGKGTDTQYF	TGTGCCAGCAGCACAGAGGGAAAGGGCACAGATACGCAGTATTTT
TRBV11-2	15	TRBD1	-	TRBJ1-2	CASSMDLQGRYGYTF	TGTGCCAGCAGCATGGACCTACAGGGGAGGTATGGCTACACCTTC
TRBV25-1	14	-	few	TRBJ1-2	CASSELAGGPGYTF	TGTGCCAGCAGTGAATTGGCGGGGGGCCCTGGCTACACCTTC